Listed below are T cell receptor beta chains from one sample, sequenced in a study of T cell responses to AZD1222 COVID-19 vaccine. Only in-frame clones appear in the TCRdb table, and some are missing; sequencing was by immunoSEQ multiplex PCR. The sample gives roughly 150,000 clones, 90% of which show up once; 1.5% to 2% is in the top ten. The sequenced sample was peripheral blood, obtained on day 0 of AZD1222 vaccination. The source of these receptors is an adult in good health. CDR3s include the opening cysteine and the closing phenylalanine or tryptophan. Fields, in order: J gene, clone size, D gene, V gene, CDR3 protein, CDR3 DNA. A D gene is named only where the DNA matches it firmly. Expanded clones are given a class, and other clones once, few, many or no size at all.

J gene: TRBJ1-6
clone size: NA
D gene: TRBD1
V gene: TRBV15
CDR3 protein: CATSRTGTGNSPLHF
CDR3 DNA: TGTGCCACCAGCAGAACCGGGACAGGGAATTCACCCCTCCACTTT

J gene: TRBJ2-2
clone size: NA
D gene: NA
V gene: TRBV28
CDR3 protein: CASSVNGGSNTGELFF
CDR3 DNA: TGTGCCAGCAGTGTTAACGGGGGATCGAACACCGGGGAGCTGTTTTTT

J gene: TRBJ2-7
clone size: NA
D gene: NA
V gene: TRBV7-2
CDR3 protein: CASSLEGSSYEQYF
CDR3 DNA: TGTGCCAGCAGCTTAGAGGGGAGCTCCTACGAGCAGTACTTC

J gene: TRBJ1-4
clone size: NA
D gene: NA
V gene: TRBV5-1
CDR3 protein: CASSLFGQGGEKLFF
CDR3 DNA: TGCGCCAGCAGCTTGTTCGGGCAGGGTGGCGAAAAACTGTTTTTT

J gene: TRBJ1-2
clone size: NA
D gene: NA
V gene: TRBV28
CDR3 protein: CASSLNARANYGYTF
CDR3 DNA: TGTGCCAGCAGTTTAAACGCCAGAGCTAACTATGGCTACACCTTC

J gene: TRBJ2-3
clone size: once
D gene: NA
V gene: TRBV11-2
CDR3 protein: CASSPHGGGSADTQYF
CDR3 DNA: TGTGCCAGCAGCCCTCACGGGGGCGGGAGTGCAGATACGCAGTATTTT

J gene: TRBJ1-1
clone size: NA
D gene: NA
V gene: TRBV7-6
CDR3 protein: CASSLGFRDPEAFF
CDR3 DNA: TGTGCCAGCAGCTTAGGATTCAGGGATCCTGAAGCTTTCTTT

J gene: TRBJ2-7
clone size: NA
D gene: NA
V gene: TRBV4-1
CDR3 protein: CASSQPGGLRGYEQYF
CDR3 DNA: TGCGCCAGCAGCCAACCAGGGGGACTGCGGGGCTACGAGCAGTACTTC

J gene: TRBJ1-3
clone size: NA
D gene: NA
V gene: TRBV9
CDR3 protein: CASSTEGLSGNTIYF
CDR3 DNA: TGTGCCAGCAGCACGGAGGGACTCTCTGGAAACACCATATATTTT

J gene: TRBJ2-1
clone size: NA
D gene: NA
V gene: TRBV25-1
CDR3 protein: CASSEGSFFF
CDR3 DNA: TGTGCCAGCAGTGAAGGGTCCTTCTTCTTC

J gene: TRBJ1-1
clone size: NA
D gene: NA
V gene: TRBV6-5
CDR3 protein: CASRSDGNTEAFF
CDR3 DNA: TGTGCCAGCAGATCGGACGGGAACACTGAAGCTTTCTTT

J gene: TRBJ2-2
clone size: NA
D gene: NA
V gene: TRBV5-6
CDR3 protein: CASSVGWTGELFF
CDR3 DNA: TGTGCCAGCAGCGTCGGGTGGACCGGGGAGCTGTTTTTT

J gene: TRBJ1-6
clone size: few
D gene: NA
V gene: TRBV19
CDR3 protein: CASSIQGWWDSPLHF
CDR3 DNA: TGTGCCAGTAGTATCCAGGGATGGTGGGATTCACCCCTCCACTTT

J gene: TRBJ1-2
clone size: NA
D gene: NA
V gene: TRBV4-2
CDR3 protein: CASSQGSASGAHYGYTF
CDR3 DNA: TGTGCCAGCAGCCAAGGGAGCGCTTCTGGGGCCCACTATGGCTACACCTTC

J gene: TRBJ2-3
clone size: NA
D gene: TRBD2
V gene: TRBV6-2/TRBV6-3
CDR3 protein: CASSYSPTSGITDTQYF
CDR3 DNA: TGTGCCAGCAGTTACTCACCGACTAGCGGAATTACAGATACGCAGTATTTT

J gene: TRBJ1-4
clone size: NA
D gene: NA
V gene: TRBV28
CDR3 protein: CASSFNSRGDEKLFF
CDR3 DNA: TGTGCCAGCAGTTTCAACAGCCGAGGGGATGAAAAACTGTTTTTT